This is a list of T cell receptor beta chains from one sample in a study of CD8 T cells in ankylosing spondylitis. From the 5' RACE reads, TCRdb called clonotypes with MiXCR, one entry per CDR3 protein. The table has 250,000 to 350,000 distinct CDR3 sequences, 20% to 25% seen once; the top ten hold 3.5%. The specimen sequenced was blood, either unsorted or a sorted T cell fraction (not recorded which). All receptors come from a female donor with ankylosing spondylitis or in good health (not recorded which). Both conserved end residues are part of each CDR3. Fields, in order: D gene, V gene, J gene, clone size, CDR3 protein, CDR3 DNA. A D gene is named only where the DNA matches it firmly. The listing skips clone size in some rows; elsewhere it reads once, few, many or a size class.

NA,TRBV20-1,TRBJ1-2,many,CSARIVNYGYTF,TGCAGTGCTAGGATAGTTAACTATGGCTACACCTTC
NA,TRBV12-3/TRBV12-4,TRBJ1-1,few,CASSSRDSHRTEAFF,TGTGCCAGCAGCTCCCGGGACTCCCATCGCACTGAAGCTTTCTTT
TRBD2,TRBV12-3/TRBV12-4,TRBJ2-7,many,CASSPGREQQYF,TGTGCCAGCAGTCCCGGGAGGGAGCAGCAGTACTTC
NA,TRBV20-1,TRBJ1-5,NA,CSAEGGDGPQHF,TGCAGTGCCGAGGGTGGGGATGGACCCCAGCATTTT
TRBD1,TRBV12-3/TRBV12-4,TRBJ2-7,few,CASRPTDRVYEQYF,TGTGCCAGCAGACCGACCGACAGGGTCTACGAGCAGTACTTC
TRBD2,TRBV20-1,TRBJ2-1,few,CSVTSYTSGRVNEQFF,TGCAGTGTCACCTCCTACACTAGCGGGAGGGTCAATGAGCAGTTCTTC
NA,TRBV12-3/TRBV12-4,TRBJ2-1,many,CASSYSSPTGQFF,TGTGCCAGCAGCTATTCTTCCCCCACCGGACAGTTCTTC
NA,TRBV6-6,TRBJ1-1,NA,CAGGGGNTEAFF,TGTGCCGGGGGAGGAGGGAACACTGAAGCTTTCTTT
NA,TRBV20-1,TRBJ2-2,once,CSAGKGGPGELFF,TGCAGTGCCGGAAAAGGGGGGCCCGGGGAGCTGTTTTTT
TRBD2,TRBV12-3/TRBV12-4,TRBJ2-1,NA,CASRHSGLAGGNEQFF,TGTGCCAGCAGACACTCGGGACTAGCGGGAGGGAATGAGCAGTTCTTC
NA,TRBV29-1,TRBJ1-2,many,CSVEASGGGYGYTF,TGCAGCGTTGAGGCCAGCGGGGGCGGCTATGGCTACACCTTC
TRBD1,TRBV27,TRBJ2-7,NA,CASRSPDPKDRGYEQYF,TGTGCCAGCAGGTCCCCAGACCCGAAGGACAGGGGCTACGAGCAGTACTTC
NA,TRBV18,TRBJ1-5,few,CASSPVGLDQGQPQHF,TGTGCCAGCTCACCAGTTGGCTTGGACCAGGGTCAGCCCCAGCATTTT
NA,TRBV12-3/TRBV12-4,TRBJ2-5,few,CASTRDTHLETQYF,TGTGCCAGCACCAGGGACACCCATCTCGAGACCCAGTACTTC
NA,TRBV7-2,TRBJ2-4,many,CASSLGPTGIAKNIQYF,TGTGCCAGCAGCTTAGGACCTACAGGGATAGCCAAAAACATTCAGTACTTC
NA,TRBV6-6,TRBJ1-2,few,CASSYRRVYGYTF,TGTGCCAGCAGTTACAGGAGGGTCTATGGCTACACCTTC
NA,TRBV10-3,TRBJ2-7,NA,CAISDPDGTYEQYF,TGTGCCATCAGTGATCCGGACGGAACCTACGAGCAGTACTTC
NA,TRBV5-1,TRBJ1-6,NA,CASSWTASSYNSPLHF,TGCGCCAGCAGCTGGACGGCGAGCTCCTATAATTCACCCCTCCACTTT
NA,TRBV7-2,TRBJ2-7,NA,CASSPRVDSYEQYF,TGTGCCAGCAGCCCCAGGGTAGACTCCTACGAGCAGTACTTC
TRBD2,TRBV15,TRBJ2-1,few,CATSRARGSDNEQFF,TGTGCCACCAGCAGAGCTCGCGGGAGCGACAATGAGCAGTTCTTC
NA,TRBV29-1,TRBJ2-5,few,CSVVGQTKTQYF,TGCAGCGTTGTGGGCCAGACGAAGACCCAGTACTTC
NA,TRBV7-3,TRBJ1-3,many,CASSLTGAPLGNTIYF,TGTGCCAGCAGCTTAACAGGGGCGCCGCTTGGAAACACCATATATTTT
NA,TRBV7-2,TRBJ2-7,NA,CAISSRMYSYEQYF,TGTGCCATCAGCTCGCGGATGTATTCCTACGAGCAGTACTTC
NA,TRBV18,TRBJ2-7,few,CASSETVIYEQYF,TGTGCCAGCTCAGAGACAGTAATCTACGAGCAGTACTTC
TRBD2,TRBV7-8,TRBJ2-7,few,CASSFYGRALDEQYF,TGTGCCAGCAGCTTCTACGGGAGGGCCCTCGACGAGCAGTACTTC
TRBD1,TRBV15,TRBJ2-5,NA,CATKADRANQETQYF,TGTGCCACCAAAGCGGACAGGGCCAACCAAGAGACCCAGTACTTC